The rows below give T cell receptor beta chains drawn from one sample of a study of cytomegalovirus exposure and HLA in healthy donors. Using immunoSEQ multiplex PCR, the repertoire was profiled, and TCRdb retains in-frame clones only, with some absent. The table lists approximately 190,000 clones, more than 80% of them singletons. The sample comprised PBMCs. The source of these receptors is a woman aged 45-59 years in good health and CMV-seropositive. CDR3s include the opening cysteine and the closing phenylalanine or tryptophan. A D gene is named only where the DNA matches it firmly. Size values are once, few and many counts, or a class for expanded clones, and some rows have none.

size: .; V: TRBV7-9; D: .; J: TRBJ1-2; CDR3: CASSSSGVTNYGYTF; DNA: TGTGCCAGCAGCTCATCAGGTGTCACCAACTATGGCTACACCTTC
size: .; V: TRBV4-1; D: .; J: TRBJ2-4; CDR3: CASSLGRGGKNIQYF; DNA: TGCGCCAGCAGCCTAGGGAGAGGGGGCAAAAACATTCAGTACTTC
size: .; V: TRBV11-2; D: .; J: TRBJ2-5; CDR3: CASSLVNRAAETQYF; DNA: TGTGCCAGCAGCTTAGTGAACAGGGCGGCGGAGACCCAGTACTTC
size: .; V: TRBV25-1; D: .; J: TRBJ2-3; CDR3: CASSDSSRSPDTQYF; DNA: TGTGCCAGCAGTGATTCTTCCAGGTCCCCAGATACGCAGTATTTT
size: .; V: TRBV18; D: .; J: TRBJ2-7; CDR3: CASSQQTGPSYEQYF; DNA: TGTGCCAGCTCACAACAGACAGGACCCTCCTACGAGCAGTACTTC
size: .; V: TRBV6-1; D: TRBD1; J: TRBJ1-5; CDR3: CASSLGQASNQPQHF; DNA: TGTGCCAGCAGTCTAGGACAGGCAAGCAATCAGCCCCAGCATTTT
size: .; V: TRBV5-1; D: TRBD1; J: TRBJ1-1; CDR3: CASSWGVGGRGRGTEAFF; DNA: TGCGCCAGCAGCTGGGGGGTAGGTGGCAGGGGGCGAGGGACTGAAGCTTTCTTT
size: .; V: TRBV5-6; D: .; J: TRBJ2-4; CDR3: CASSPQGSKDNIQYF; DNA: TGTGCCAGCAGCCCTCAGGGGTCTAAGGATAACATTCAGTACTTC
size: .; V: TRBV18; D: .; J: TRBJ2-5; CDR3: CASSPQQETQYF; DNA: TGTGCCAGCTCACCTCAGCAAGAGACCCAGTACTTC
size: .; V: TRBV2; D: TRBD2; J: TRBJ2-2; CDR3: CASSFLAGGNTGELFF; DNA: TGTGCCAGCAGTTTTTTAGCGGGGGGGAACACCGGGGAGCTGTTTTTT
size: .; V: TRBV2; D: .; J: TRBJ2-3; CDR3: CASVSDSSTDTQYF; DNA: TGTGCCAGCGTCTCCGACTCCAGCACAGATACGCAGTATTTT
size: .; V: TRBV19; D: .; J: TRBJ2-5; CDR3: CASSIGRRSETQYF; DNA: TGTGCCAGTAGTATAGGACGGAGGAGTGAGACCCAGTACTTC
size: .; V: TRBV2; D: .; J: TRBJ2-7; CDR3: CASRQDSPTYEQYF; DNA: TGTGCCAGCAGACAAGACAGTCCTACCTACGAGCAGTACTTC
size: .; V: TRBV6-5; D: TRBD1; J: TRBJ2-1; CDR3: CASSLGQGENEQFF; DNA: TGTGCCAGCAGCTTGGGACAGGGGGAAAATGAGCAGTTCTTC
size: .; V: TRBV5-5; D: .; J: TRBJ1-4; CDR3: CASSQEAPSREKLFF; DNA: TGTGCCAGCAGCCAAGAAGCCCCCTCTCGGGAAAAACTGTTTTTT
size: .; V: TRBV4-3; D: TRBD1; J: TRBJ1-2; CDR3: CASSQDNGQGASGYTF; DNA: TGCGCCAGCAGCCAAGATAATGGACAGGGGGCATCTGGCTACACCTTC
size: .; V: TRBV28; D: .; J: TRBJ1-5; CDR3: CASTLQVSNQPQHF; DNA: TGTGCCAGCACGCTTCAGGTTAGCAATCAGCCCCAGCATTTT
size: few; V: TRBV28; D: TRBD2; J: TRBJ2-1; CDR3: CASSLGVTSGDHSNEQFF; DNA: TGTGCCAGCAGTTTAGGAGTTACTAGCGGGGATCATTCCAATGAGCAGTTCTTC
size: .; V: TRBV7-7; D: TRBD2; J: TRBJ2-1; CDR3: CASSLGSGVYNEQFF; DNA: TGTGCTAGCAGCTTAGGTAGCGGGGTTTACAATGAGCAGTTCTTC
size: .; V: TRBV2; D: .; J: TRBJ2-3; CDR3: CASSSDGGSTDTQYF; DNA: TGTGCCAGCAGTTCAGACGGAGGGAGCACAGATACGCAGTATTTT
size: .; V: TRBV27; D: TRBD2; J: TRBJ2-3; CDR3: CASTIQAGRDTQYF; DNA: TGTGCCAGCACCATACAAGCGGGGAGGGATACGCAGTATTTT
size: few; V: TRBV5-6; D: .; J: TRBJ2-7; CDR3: CASSLAGLEQYF; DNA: TGTGCCAGCAGCTTGGCAGGGCTCGAGCAGTACTTC
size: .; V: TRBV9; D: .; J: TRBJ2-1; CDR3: CASSVGGSGGYNEQFF; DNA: TGTGCCAGCAGCGTAGGGGGTAGCGGAGGCTACAATGAGCAGTTCTTC
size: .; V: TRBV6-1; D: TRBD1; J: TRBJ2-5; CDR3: CASSERTGLIQETQYF; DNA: TGTGCCAGCAGTGAAAGGACAGGACTGATCCAAGAGACCCAGTACTTC
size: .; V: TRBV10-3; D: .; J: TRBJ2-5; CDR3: CAISDPGRQETQYF; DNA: TGTGCCATCAGTGACCCGGGTCGGCAAGAGACCCAGTACTTC
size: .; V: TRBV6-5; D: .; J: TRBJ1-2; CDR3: CASSQEVYGYTF; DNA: TGTGCCAGCAGCCAGGAGGTCTATGGCTACACCTTC
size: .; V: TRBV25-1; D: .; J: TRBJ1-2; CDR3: CASSEGGSGHNYGYTF; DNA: TGTGCCAGCAGTGAAGGGGGCTCGGGACATAACTATGGCTACACCTTC
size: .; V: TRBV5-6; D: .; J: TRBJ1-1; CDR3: CASSLGGVNTEAFF; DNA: TGTGCCAGCAGCTTGGGGGGGGTGAACACTGAAGCTTTCTTT
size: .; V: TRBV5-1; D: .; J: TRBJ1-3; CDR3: CASSLGGSSGNTIYF; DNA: TGCGCCAGCAGCTTGGGGGGCAGCTCTGGAAACACCATATATTTT
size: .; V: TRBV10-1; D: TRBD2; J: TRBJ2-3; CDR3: CASSDGAGGTDTQYF; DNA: TGCGCCAGCAGTGATGGCGCGGGGGGCACAGATACGCAGTATTTT
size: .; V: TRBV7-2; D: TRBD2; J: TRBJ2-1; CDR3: CASRLAGGTNEQFF; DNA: TGTGCCAGCAGGCTAGCGGGGGGGACGAATGAGCAGTTCTTC
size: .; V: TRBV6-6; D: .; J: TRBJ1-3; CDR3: CASSWTVSGNTIYF; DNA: TGTGCCAGCAGCTGGACAGTCTCTGGAAACACCATATATTTT